This record concerns one T cell receptor beta chain sequence. The data were taken from a study of blood T cell repertoires in COVID-19. The CDR3 consists of 13 residues. CDR1 is LNHDA, CDR2 SQIVND, per germline (reference sequence). V dropped 6 bases and J dropped 7; count of bases not matched to a gene: 2. Sequencing used immunoSEQ multiplex PCR; TCRdb keeps in-frame clones, though not all of them. The table has about 250,000 clones, nearly 90% seen once. The chain has TRBV19 and TRBJ1-6, with 8 bases fitting TRBD1. The TCR originated in a man younger than 35 with active or convalescent COVID-19. The sample comprised peripheral blood. In DNA, the CDR3 is TGTGCCAGTAGGGACAGGGACAATTCACCCCTCCACTTT. This translates into CASRDRDNSPLHF. The full variable domain, its missing parts supplied by reference TRBV19 and TRBJ1-6, is DGGITQSPKYLFRKEGQNVTLSCEQNLNHDAMYWYRQDPGQGLRLIYYSQIVNDFQKGDIAEGYSVSREKKESFPLTVTSAQKNPTAFYLCASRDRDNSPLHFGNGTRLTVT.